This entry is about one T cell receptor beta chain. The CDR3 covers 14 residues. Germline CDR1 SGDLS, CDR2 YYNGEE. The junction had 4 bases not matched to a gene; V was cut back by 4 bases and J by 1 base. The source of the sample is a study of blood T cell repertoires in COVID-19. Study context: Acute-phase and convalescent COVID-19 samples originated in the United States, Italy and Spain. Nucleic acid was either cDNA or gDNA, and it came from T cells, B-cell-depleted T cells, or PBMCs.

In the original workflow: Scientists estimated how many nucleated cells there were by amplifying reference gene primers. Produced via immunoSEQ multiplex PCR; TCRdb's table is partial and in-frame only. V and J calls and clone size are those listed in that table; D and trimming were worked out from the DNA. Counted here are 110,000 to 150,000 clones, 84% occurring once; the ten biggest clones make up 40% to 55%. The receptor was isolated from a human donor in a cohort sampled during active COVID-19. The rearrangement uses TRBV9 and TRBJ1-1; the match to TRBD1 covers 7 bases. Material: peripheral blood. CDR3 nucleotides: TGTGCCAGCAGCTCCCGACAGGGGAACACTGAAGCTTTCTTT. Translation gives CASSSRQGNTEAFF.